This entry describes one TCR beta chain. Clones were read by immunoSEQ multiplex PCR, and TCRdb kept only the in-frame ones, dropping some. The table lists 250,000 to 300,000 clones, around 90% of them singletons. This sample was included in a study of blood T cell repertoires in COVID-19. The CDR3 covers 16 residues. CDR1 is LNHNV, CDR2 YYDKDF, per germline (reference sequence). The V gene end was trimmed by 3 bases and the J gene end by 4 bases; junction bases not matched to a gene: 10. The V and J genes are TRBV15 and TRBJ2-7; 9 bases match TRBD1. This TCR derives from a woman aged 40 to 50 who had recovered from COVID-19. The sequenced sample was PBMCs or T cells enriched from blood (not recorded which). CDR3: CATSSRPGTGLYEQYF. The CDR3 nucleotides are TGTGCCACCAGCAGCCGGCCCGGGACAGGGTTATACGAGCAGTACTTC.